Reported below is one T cell receptor (beta chain). This specimen belongs to a study of blood T cell repertoires in COVID-19. In the study overall: Some COVID-19 samples were acute and others convalescent; all came from the United States, Italy and Spain. Nucleic acid was either cDNA or gDNA, and it came from T cells, B-cell-depleted T cells, or PBMCs.

Per germline, CDR1 LNHDA and CDR2 SQIVND (reference sequence). This CDR3 spans 16 amino acids. Trimming left V 0 bases short and J 2 bases short, with 12 bases between. Seattle enrolled patients during active infection and tracked them longitudinally. The method was immunoSEQ multiplex PCR; TCRdb's version includes in-frame clones alone and lacks a portion of them. This sample has 150,000 to 200,000 clones, with approximately 79% found just once. The origin of this receptor is an older woman with COVID-19, enrolled during active disease. The sample was peripheral blood. This chain connects TRBV19 to TRBJ2-3; D remains ambiguous. In DNA, the CDR3 is TGTGCCAGTAGTATAGATCTATCGCTTATCACAGATACGCAGTATTTT. Amino acid sequence: CASSIDLSLITDTQYF.